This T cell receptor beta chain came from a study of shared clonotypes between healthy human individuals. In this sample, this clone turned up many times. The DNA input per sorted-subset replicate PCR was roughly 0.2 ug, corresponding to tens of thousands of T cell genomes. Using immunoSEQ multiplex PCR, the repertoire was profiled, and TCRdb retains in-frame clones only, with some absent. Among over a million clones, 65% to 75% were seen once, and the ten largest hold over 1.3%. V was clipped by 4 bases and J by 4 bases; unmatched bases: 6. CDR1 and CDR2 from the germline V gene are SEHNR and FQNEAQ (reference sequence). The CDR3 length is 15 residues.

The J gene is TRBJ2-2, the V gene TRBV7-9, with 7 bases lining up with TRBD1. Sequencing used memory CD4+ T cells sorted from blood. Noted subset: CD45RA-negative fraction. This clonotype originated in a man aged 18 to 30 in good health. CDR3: CASSSQGQLTGELFF. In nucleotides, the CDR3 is TGTGCCAGCAGCTCCCAGGGACAGCTCACCGGGGAGCTGTTTTTT.